Sequencing of this T cell receptor beta chain was carried out in a study of T-cell reconstitution after alpha-beta-depleted transplantation in children. Points from the study as a whole: T-cell counts and diversity at one year post-transplant came mainly from newly produced T cells. Surviving recipient T cells and thymic progenitors accounted for the high day-60 TCRbeta diversity observed in some patients. Roughly two months post-transplant, alpha-beta T cells reportedly originated from several hundred graft clones that had expanded.

This clonotype occurred many times. Its antigen is not identified. Germline loops: CDR1 GTSNPN, CDR2 SVGIG (reference sequence). The CDR3 loop spans 10 amino acids. V shed 0 bases and J shed 6 bases, with 2 bases lying between them. Unique molecular identifiers were incorporated during preparation of the TCRbeta library. TCRdb called the PCR reads again in MiXCR, with one record for every CDR3 protein. The profile shows tens of thousands of distinct CDR3 sequences, roughly 4.4% of them singletons. The sequence was collected from a boy under two years old who had a stem cell transplant for acute myeloid leukemia, so the T cells may come from the graft donor. The chain couples TRBV30 to TRBJ2-5; the D is unclear. The source material was PBMCs, mostly from graft donor cells, sampled 180 days after TCRalphabeta/CD19-depleted stem cell transplant. The CDR3 spells CAWSVQTQYF. The CDR3 nucleotides read TGTGCCTGGAGTGTACAGACCCAGTACTTC. Full variable domain (missing parts from reference TRBV30 and TRBJ2-5): SQTIHQWPATLVQPVGSPLSLECTVEGTSNPNLYWYRQAAGRGLQLLFYSVGIGQISSEVPQNLSASRPQDRQFILSSKKLLLSDSGFYLCAWSVQTQYFGPGTRLLVL.